This T cell receptor (beta chain) was recovered during a study of CD8+CD57+ T cells in acquired aplastic anemia (dated by TCRdb to 2017 to 2018). At the level of the whole study: Extracted DNA from sorted CD4+ and CD8+ cells averaged around 3.2 ug, ranging from about 0.18 to 27.4 ug. CD8+CD57+ expansion was defined as a frequency above the mean frequency observed in healthy subjects.

Expansion of CD8+CD57+ cells had been shown by flow cytometry in the patients chosen for sequencing. Every patient had severe acquired aplastic anemia, diagnosed using the International Study of Aplastic Anemia and Agranulocytosis and Camitta criteria. Patients had received no therapy at the time of blood sampling. The study deep-sequenced TCR repertoires of sorted CD4+ and CD8+ blood T cells from severe aplastic anemia patients and healthy subjects. Patients were enrolled in the USA under clinicaltrials.gov protocols 00001620, 01623167, 00001397, 00071045, 00081523 and 00961064. Ficoll-Paque density gradient centrifugation was used to isolate peripheral blood mononuclear cells. Before DNA extraction, CD4+ and CD8+ T cells were sorted by FACS or by magnetic beads. The research as a whole found: No significant difference in CD8+ Simpson's diversity was found between patients and healthy controls (P=0.060). Roughly 30 CD8+ CDR3 sequences were found to be shared between patients and controls, but these sequences appeared to be highly expressed in patients and within the immunodominant clones of the patients.

TCR beta VDJ combination and CDR3 sequence profiling used genomic DNA as the template. An Illumina HiSeq 2000 was the platform used for TCR repertoire sequencing. As for how the authors treated the data: TRBV/TRBJ rearrangement plots, CDR3 size and DJ length profiles, and Simpson's diversity index were used to assess repertoires. The most abundant DNA sequence in the deep sequencing data was taken as the immunodominant clone. CDR3 amino acid sequences were screened for sharing across subjects and compared with published repertoires and the VDJdb database. TCRdb applied fastp at Q25 and MiXCR to the public reads, then kept only in-frame beta chains. Each CDR3 protein appears once, grouped with its most common genes and DNA. In this record, the V and J calls reflect TCRdb's handling and not the investigators' own analysis. The sample includes over 250,000 distinct CDR3 sequences, with under 65% observed a single time. The ten top clones hold around 1.3% of the sample.

As to this clonotype: Its antigen is not yet known. No qualities accompany the bases; no much larger clone lies one base away.

For CDR1 and CDR2, the germline V gene lists SGHTA and FQGNSA. Inclusive of the bounding cysteine and phenylalanine, the CDR3 is 16 residues long. Only the CDR3 portion is preserved as DNA: 48 bases, with reading frame beginning at the first base. For this chain, trimming is 3 bases at the V end and 1 base at the J end, and the number of junction bases without a gene match is 3. The TCR originated in a human donor with aplastic anemia. Sequencing was done on a sample of sorted CD4+, CD8+, or CD8+CD57+ T cells (not recorded which) from PBMCs. Recombination linked TRBV7-2 to TRBJ2-3; TRBD2 aligns with 11 central bases. The nucleotides are TGTGCCAGCAGCTTGCAGACTAGCGGGGGCACAGATACGCAGTATTTT. It encodes CASSLQTSGGTDTQYF.